A selection of T cell receptor beta chains follows, all from one sample in a study of early T cells in non-severe SARS-CoV-2 infection. One entry per CDR3 protein, called by TCRdb with MiXCR from the 5' RACE reads. The sample lists about 22,000 distinct CDR3 sequences; 3% to 4% were seen once. Sequencing was carried out using whole blood. The receptors stem from an adult who was a healthcare worker with PCR-confirmed SARS-CoV-2 infection or an uninfected control (not recorded which). CDR3s include the opening cysteine and the closing phenylalanine or tryptophan. The D gene is left open where the match is weak. The size entry is marked missing in some rows and otherwise reads once, few, many or a size class.

d_call	v_call	j_call	clone_size	cdr3_nt	cdr3_aa
NA	TRBV3-1	TRBJ2-6	NA	TGTGCCAGCAGCCCCGGGTACCGAGCCTTCTCTGGGGCCAACGTCCTGACTTTC	CASSPGYRAFSGANVLTF
TRBD2	TRBV20-1	TRBJ2-1	many	TGCAGTGCTAACCCTAGCGGGAGGCGCAATGAGCAGTTCTTC	CSANPSGRRNEQFF
TRBD1	TRBV20-1	TRBJ2-1	NA	TGCAGTGCTAGAGTCCCGACAGGGGAAATGAATGAGCAGTTCTTC	CSARVPTGEMNEQFF
NA	TRBV7-6	TRBJ1-1	medium-sized	TGTGCCAGCAGCTTACAACTACGGGGGACTGAAGCTTTCTTT	CASSLQLRGTEAFF
NA	TRBV20-1	TRBJ2-1	NA	TGCAGTGCTAGAGAATTATTCTCCTACAATGAGCAGTTCTTC	CSARELFSYNEQFF
NA	TRBV7-7	TRBJ1-6	many	TGTGCTAGCAGCTTAGCCCTACTCAGCTCCTATAATTCACCCCTCCACTTT	CASSLALLSSYNSPLHF
TRBD1	TRBV5-6	TRBJ2-5	many	TGTGCCAGCAGCCACGGGACAGCTCAAGAGACCCAGTACTTC	CASSHGTAQETQYF
TRBD1	TRBV5-1	TRBJ1-2	many	TGCGCCAGCAGCTTGGAGCTGGGACAGGGATCCTATGGCTACACCTTC	CASSLELGQGSYGYTF
NA	TRBV29-1	TRBJ2-3	many	TGCAGCGGGCGGGACAGCTTCACAGATACGCAGTATTTT	CSGRDSFTDTQYF
NA	TRBV29-1	TRBJ2-3	many	TGCAGCGTGAGGGTGGCAGGGAGCACAGATACGCAGTATTTT	CSVRVAGSTDTQYF
NA	TRBV3-1	TRBJ1-2	few	TGTGCCAGCAGCCAAGGACCGGGATCTCGGGATGGCTACACCTTC	CASSQGPGSRDGYTF
TRBD2	TRBV7-2	TRBJ2-7	NA	TGTGCCAGCAGCCCGGGACTAGCGGGAGGCGAGCAGTACTTC	CASSPGLAGGEQYF
NA	TRBV11-2	TRBJ2-5	NA	TGTGCCAGCAGCTACCTACGAGAGACCCAGTACTTC	CASSYLRETQYF
NA	TRBV7-9	TRBJ2-7	many	TGTGCCAGCAGCCCAGCAACCAGAATAAATAACTACGAGCAGTACTTC	CASSPATRINNYEQYF
TRBD2	TRBV28	TRBJ2-1	many	TGTGCCAGCGTTAGACTAGCGGGAGAAAATGAGCAGTTCTTC	CASVRLAGENEQFF
NA	TRBV5-4	TRBJ1-1	many	TGTGCCAGCAGCTTAGTGGGACAAAACACTGAAGCTTTCTTT	CASSLVGQNTEAFF
NA	TRBV11-2	TRBJ2-7	many	TGTGCCAGCAGCCCCCGGGACTTATCCTACGAGCAGTACTTC	CASSPRDLSYEQYF
NA	TRBV29-1	TRBJ2-5	many	TGCAGCGTCGGGCCCCCCGGGCAGGGGGAGACCCAGTACTTC	CSVGPPGQGETQYF
NA	TRBV4-1	TRBJ1-2	many	TGCGCCAGCAGCCAGGGGACCCGAACGTCACACCTTAACTATGGCTACACCTTC	CASSQGTRTSHLNYGYTF
NA	TRBV7-7	TRBJ2-2	many	TGTGCTAGCAGCCGCGGGTCCGGGCTTGGGGAGCTGTTTTTT	CASSRGSGLGELFF
NA	TRBV5-1	TRBJ2-1	medium-sized	TGCGCCAGCAGCTTGACAGACAATGAGCAGTTCTTC	CASSLTDNEQFF
NA	TRBV29-1	TRBJ2-5	many	TGCAGCGTTCTGGGGACAGAGACCCAGTACTTC	CSVLGTETQYF
NA	TRBV14	TRBJ2-1	NA	TGTGCCAGCAGTCCCTACAGGGAAGGTTCCTACAATGAGCAGTTCTTC	CASSPYREGSYNEQFF
TRBD2	TRBV6-4	TRBJ2-3	NA	TGTGCCAGCAGTGAGCGGGGGGGCACAGATACGCAGTATTTT	CASSERGGTDTQYF
NA	TRBV29-1	TRBJ1-2	medium-sized	TGCAGCGTAAGGACAGCTTCTTATGGCTACACCTTC	CSVRTASYGYTF
TRBD2	TRBV2	TRBJ2-5	many	TGTGCCAGCGTCAGGACTAGAGAAGAGACCCAGTACTTC	CASVRTREETQYF
TRBD2	TRBV7-2	TRBJ2-3	medium-sized	TGTGCCAGCAGCTTAGGGGCTAGCGGGAGGTATCGAACTAGCACAGATACGCAGTATTTT	CASSLGASGRYRTSTDTQYF
NA	TRBV9	TRBJ2-2	few	TGTGCCAGCAGCGTAAGGGTCATGGTAAACACCGGGGAGCTGTTTTTT	CASSVRVMVNTGELFF
NA	TRBV29-1	TRBJ2-3	many	TGCAGCGTGAAAGGATACACAGATACGCAGTATTTT	CSVKGYTDTQYF